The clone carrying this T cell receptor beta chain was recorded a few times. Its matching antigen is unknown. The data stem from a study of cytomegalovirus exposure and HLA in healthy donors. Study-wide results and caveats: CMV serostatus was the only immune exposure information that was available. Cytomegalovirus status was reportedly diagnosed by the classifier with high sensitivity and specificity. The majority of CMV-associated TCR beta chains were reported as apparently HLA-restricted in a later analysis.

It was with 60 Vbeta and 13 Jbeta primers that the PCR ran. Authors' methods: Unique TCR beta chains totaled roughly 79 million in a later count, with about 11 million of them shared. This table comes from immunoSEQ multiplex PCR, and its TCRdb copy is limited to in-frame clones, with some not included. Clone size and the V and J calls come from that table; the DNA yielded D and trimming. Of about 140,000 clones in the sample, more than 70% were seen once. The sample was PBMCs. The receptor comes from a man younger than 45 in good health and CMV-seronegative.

The CDR3 is CASSTQGAFGGELFF. CDR3 DNA: TGTGCCAGCAGCACACAGGGGGCTTTCGGCGGGGAGCTGTTTTTT. The V call is TRBV9, the J call TRBJ2-2; 9 bases match TRBD1. The CDR3 spans 15 residues. The trim removed 4 bases at V and 7 bases at J, leaving 8 bases unmatched. Germline V lookup: CDR1 SGDLS, CDR2 YYNGEE. Using reference TRBV9 and TRBJ2-2 for the parts outside the CDR3, the full variable domain is DSGVTQTPKHLITATGQRVTLRCSPRSGDLSVYWYQQSLDQGLQFLIQYYNGEERAKGNILERFSAQQFPDLHSELNLSSLELGDSALYFCASSTQGAFGGELFFGEGSRLTVL.